The source of this TCR beta chain is a study of T-cell memory formation after mild COVID-19. The wider study: TCR clusters mostly belonged to single donors. Regarding the study as a whole: The pre-infection memory compartment contained some responding clones, suggesting cross-reactive memory joined.

The CDR3 has 11 residues. Germline lookup yields CDR1 SEHNR and CDR2 FQNEAQ (reference sequence). The ends were cut back, 7 bases at V and 4 bases at J, with 5 bases in the middle. Using constant-segment primers, 5'RACE produced TCR alpha and TCR beta cDNA libraries carrying sample barcodes and UMIs. MiXCR was run by TCRdb on the 5' RACE reads, yielding one entry per CDR3 protein. Of 190,000 or so distinct CDR3 sequences listed, 20% to 25% are singletons. This clonotype was counted between two and nine times. Its matching antigen is unknown. Sample: PBMCs or a T cell subset sorted from them (not recorded which). The source is an adult woman who had mild COVID-19 (a few samples of this study predate the infection). Cell type and time point are not known. This chain links TRBV7-9 with TRBJ1-3; D call uncertain. CDR3 nucleotides: TGTGCCAGCAACATCGGAAACACCATATATTTT. Protein sequence: CASNIGNTIYF.